What follows are 16 T cell receptor beta chains derived from one specimen sequenced in a study of sequential checkpoint blockade in melanoma. Sequenced by immunoSEQ multiplex PCR; TCRdb stores in-frame clones only, minus some. Among 13,000 or so clones, around 70% were seen once, and the ten largest hold 25% to 35%. Treatment specified: randomized to nivolumab then ipilimumab (arm A) or the reverse (arm B). This material consisted of CD8+ T cells sorted from blood (inferred from file names), taken from a patient given nivolumab and ipilimumab in sequence. These receptors all come from a human donor with melanoma.

This chain uses TRBV21-1 with TRBJ2-7; the D segment call TRBD1 is taken from the table without a DNA check. TRBV21-1 is a known pseudogene. This CDR3 comprises 14 residues. The CDR3 region is CASSMGLSSYEQYF. In nucleotides, the CDR3 is TGTGCCAGCAGCATGGGCTTAAGCTCCTACGAGCAGTACTTC.

The CDR3 coding sequence is TGTGCCAGCAGTTTATTCGACAGGGGACCGTACAATGAGCAGTTCTTC. Protein: CASSLFDRGPYNEQFF. The rearrangement links TRBV27 to TRBJ2-1, with 8 bases lining up with TRBD1. Germline trimming cut 1 base from V and 4 bases from J; bases unmatched to any gene: 6. CDR1 and CDR2 from the germline V gene are MNHEY and SMNVEV (reference sequence). The length of the CDR3 is 16 residues.

A few counts support this clone. The J gene is TRBJ2-7, the V gene TRBV27; 13 bases are shared with TRBD2. The CDR3 consists of 17 residues. J gave up 0 bases and V 4 bases, and 6 bases lay outside the gene matches. Germline V CDR1 and CDR2: MNHEY, SMNVEV (reference sequence). CDR3 residues: CASSSGTSGMSSYEQYF. The DNA for the CDR3 is TGTGCCAGCAGTTCGGGGACTAGCGGGATGAGCTCCTACGAGCAGTACTTC.

The chain combines TRBV7-8 with TRBJ1-2; 7 bases map to TRBD1. Germline assignment: CDR1 SGHVS and CDR2 FQNEAQ. The CDR3 is made up of 14 amino acids. Unmatched junction bases numbered 7, after V lost 5 bases and J lost 4 bases. This chain's CDR3 is CASSHPGGGYGYTF. CDR3 in DNA: TGTGCCAGCAGCCACCCAGGGGGAGGCTATGGCTACACCTTC. Full variable domain (rest looked up from reference TRBV7-8 and TRBJ1-2): GAGVSQSPRYKVAKRGQDVALRCDPISGHVSLFWYQQALGQGPEFLTYFQNEAQLDKSGLPSDRFFAERPEGSVSTLKIQRTQQEDSAVYLCASSHPGGGYGYTFGSGTRLTVV.

The chain couples TRBV7-9 to TRBJ2-7; D gene uncertain. The V gene's germline CDR1 is SEHNR and CDR2 FQNEAQ (reference sequence). V was shortened by 0 bases and J by 4 bases, with 4 bases between the two germline ends. This CDR3 is 12 amino acids long. This CDR3 reads CASSLAPYEQYF. CDR3 coding DNA: TGTGCCAGCAGCTTAGCTCCTTACGAGCAGTACTTC.

In this sample, this clone turned up a few times. This likely reflects a read error, since a far larger clone is one base away. Within the sample, other DNA sequences also encode this same CDR3. V is TRBV14 and J is TRBJ2-1, with TRBD2 matching 10 bases. Germline V gene lookup returns CDR1 SGHDN and CDR2 FVKESK. There are 16 residues in the CDR3. The V gene end was trimmed by 3 bases and the J gene end by 1 base; junction bases not matched to a gene: 3. This CDR3 is CASSHSSGSSYNEQFF. DNA for the CDR3: TGTGCCAGCAGCCATTCTAGCGGGAGTTCCTACAATGAGCAGTTCTTC.

V is TRBV27 and J is TRBJ2-2; D is uncertain. Germline V lookup: CDR1 MNHEY, CDR2 SMNVEV (reference sequence). The CDR3 runs 14 residues. V was cut by 5 bases and J by 1 base, with 8 bases left in between. DNA for the CDR3: TGTGCCAGCAGTCCAAGACAGAACACCGGGGAGCTGTTTTTT. This gives the protein CASSPRQNTGELFF.

The sample holds a few counts of this clone. V usage is TRBV11-2 and J usage is TRBJ2-5; no firm D call. Germline V gives CDR1 SGHAT, CDR2 FQNNGV. V lost 1 base and J 1 base, leaving 10 bases between the germline ends. The CDR3 has 15 amino acids. The CDR3 DNA sequence: TGTGCCAGCAGCTTAGGTGGCAGGCCCCAAGAGACCCAGTACTTC. It translates to CASSLGGRPQETQYF.

V usage is TRBV7-2 and J usage is TRBJ2-5, with 7 bases lining up with TRBD2. After removal of 1 base from V and 6 bases from J, the junction contained 11 bases not matched to a gene. The CDR3 consists of 16 residues. Germline lookup yields CDR1 SGHTA and CDR2 FQGNSA. CDR3 sequence reads: CASSLGLAGDYQTQYF. CDR3 in DNA: TGTGCCAGCAGCTTAGGATTGGCGGGAGACTACCAGACCCAGTACTTC.

The chain is built from TRBV7-9 and TRBJ1-1; D gene ambiguous. Germline-derived CDR1 and CDR2 are SEHNR and FQNEAQ (reference sequence). Trimming left V 2 bases short and J 6 bases short, with 16 bases between. The length of the CDR3 is 15 residues. CDR3 in DNA: TGTGCCAGCAGCTTATACGGGGTCGGAGATTCTGAAGCTTTCTTT. This codes for CASSLYGVGDSEAFF.

The chain is built from TRBV7-9 and TRBJ2-2; 10 nucleotides line up with TRBD1. CDR3 length: 14 amino acids. V dropped 9 bases and J dropped 5; count of bases not matched to a gene: 6. Germline assignment: CDR1 SEHNR and CDR2 FQNEAQ (reference sequence). CDR3 sequence: CASKDRGLTGELFF. CDR3 DNA: TGTGCCAGTAAAGACAGGGGGCTAACCGGGGAGCTGTTTTTT.

V usage is TRBV4-3 and J usage is TRBJ2-1; 14 bases fit TRBD2. Germline values: CDR1 LGHNA, CDR2 YSLEER. The CDR3 is 16 residues long. V dropped 4 bases and J dropped 7; count of bases not matched to a gene: 6. Here the CDR3 DNA reads TGCGCCAGCAGCCCGCTGACTAGCGGGAGGGTGAATGAGCAGTTCTTC. This encodes CASSPLTSGRVNEQFF.

This sequence joins TRBV11-3 and TRBJ2-1; no definite D call. CDR1 SGHNT and CDR2 YENEEA come from the germline V gene. Trimming removed 7 bases at V and 0 bases at J, with 16 bases between. The CDR3 contains 16 residues. CDR3 DNA: TGTGCCAGCACCCTGTTTCGCGAGAGCTCCTACAATGAGCAGTTCTTC. It yields the protein CASTLFRESSYNEQFF.

This clone was detected once. The rearrangement links TRBV6-6 to TRBJ1-2, with 9 bases matching TRBD1. The length of the CDR3 is 15 residues. V trimming: 5 bases; J trimming: 8 bases; junction bases outside the gene matches: 12. In germline, CDR1 is MNHNY, CDR2 SVGAGI (reference sequence). The CDR3 region is CASSSQTGQGVGYTF. The CDR3, as DNA: TGTGCCAGCAGTAGCCAAACGGGACAGGGTGTCGGCTACACCTTC.

The genes are TRBV7-6 and TRBJ2-7; TRBD2 agrees at 11 bases. The CDR3 totals 17 residues. V shed 5 bases, J shed 1 base, and the junction held 10 bases outside the gene matches. Per the germline V gene, CDR1 is SGHVS and CDR2 is FNYEAQ. CDR3: CASSVLAGAKSSYEQYF. CDR3 DNA sequence: TGTGCCAGCAGCGTACTAGCGGGGGCGAAGAGTTCCTACGAGCAGTACTTC.

This chain connects TRBV7-9 to TRBJ2-5; no definite D call. V dropped 1 base and J dropped 1 base, with 4 bases sitting between them. This CDR3 contains 13 residues. Germline CDR1 SEHNR, CDR2 FQNEAQ (reference sequence). Written as DNA, the CDR3 is TGTGCCAGCAGCTTAGGGAGCCAAGAGACCCAGTACTTC. Translated: CASSLGSQETQYF.